This TCR beta chain was recorded in a study of blood T cells in healthy people across ages. Study conclusions and caveats: Estimated diversity that came from one million T cells was considered an underestimate. A roughly linear age-dependent decrease characterized TCR beta diversity per million T cells.

Germline assignment: CDR1 SGDLS and CDR2 YYNGEE. The CDR3 is 15 residues long. V dropped 3 bases and J dropped 10 bases, with 20 bases sitting between them. Through a sample-barcoded 5' primer and a J-beta primer mix, a second PCR was run for roughly 7 to 12 cycles. TCRdb re-derived calls from the 5' RACE reads in MiXCR, one entry per CDR3 protein. The table shows 870,000 or so distinct CDR3 sequences, with 25% to 30% occurring only once. This clonotype was recorded many times. Its specificity is not known. This receptor was obtained from an elderly woman in good health. The chain links TRBV9 to TRBJ2-1; D unclear. The sample consisted of blood. The CDR3 DNA reads TGTGCCAGCAGCGCATTTGGGTATACGGCAGGCGAGCAGTTCTTC. Translated, it gives CASSAFGYTAGEQFF.